This TCR beta chain was sequenced during a study of OX40 agonist ivuxolimab in advanced cancers. The overall study: The patients received agonistic anti-OX40 (CD134) antibody ivuxolimab. Melanoma, hepatocellular carcinoma, head and neck or renal cell cancer occurred in dose-escalation patients. Earlier anti-PD-1, anti-PD-L1 or anti-CTLA-4 therapy was permitted; 30% to 50% had received some. Study-wide findings and caveats: In CD8+ T cells, expanded clones were on average more numerous than in CD4+.

Assay: immunoSEQ multiplex PCR; the TCRdb copy retains only in-frame clones and omits some. The sample lists about 50,000 clones, over 80% seen once, with roughly 0.6% in the top ten. Regarding this clone: The antigen is undetermined.

This clonotype originated in an adult with an advanced solid tumor such as melanoma, head and neck, liver or kidney cancer. Source: CD4+ or CD8+ T cells sorted from blood, taken in a trial of the OX40 agonist ivuxolimab.

The CDR3 region is CASSLVNYNEQFF. The CDR3 nucleotides are TGTGCCAGCAGCTTGGTTAACTACAATGAGCAGTTCTTC. J is TRBJ2-1 and V is TRBV5-4; D ambiguous. This CDR3 is built from 13 residues. With 0 bases removed from V and 3 bases from J, the gap between germline ends came to 4 bases. Looked up from germline, CDR1 is SGHNT and CDR2 is YYREEE (reference sequence).